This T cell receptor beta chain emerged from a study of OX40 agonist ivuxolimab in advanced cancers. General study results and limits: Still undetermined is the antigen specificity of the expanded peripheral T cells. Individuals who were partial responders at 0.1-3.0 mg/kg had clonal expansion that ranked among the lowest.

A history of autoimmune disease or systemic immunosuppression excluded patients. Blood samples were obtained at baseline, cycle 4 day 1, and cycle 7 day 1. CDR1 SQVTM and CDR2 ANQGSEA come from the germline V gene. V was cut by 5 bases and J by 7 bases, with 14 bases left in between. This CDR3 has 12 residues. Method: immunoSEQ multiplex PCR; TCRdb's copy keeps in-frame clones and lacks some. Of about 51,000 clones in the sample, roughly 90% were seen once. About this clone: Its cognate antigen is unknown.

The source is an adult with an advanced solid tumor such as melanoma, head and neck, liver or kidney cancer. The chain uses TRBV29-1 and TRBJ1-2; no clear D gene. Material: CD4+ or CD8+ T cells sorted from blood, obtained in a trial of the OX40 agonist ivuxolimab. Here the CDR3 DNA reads TGCAGCGTTCTCGCCCCAATGGGTGGCTACACCTTC. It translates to CSVLAPMGGYTF.